The sequence of this T cell receptor (beta chain) was determined in a study of CD8+ T cells in alopecia areata. This clone has only one observation. The antigen remains undetermined. Extracted RNA was reverse transcribed, and the resulting cDNA served as sequencing template. TCRdb keeps only in-frame clones here, not all; method: immunoSEQ multiplex PCR. The sample has around 99,000 clones, roughly 84% seen once. Study-wide results and caveats: Any link of baseline CD8+ expansion to response, resting on one nonresponder, remains uncertain. Compared with normal scalp, lesional scalp had higher clonality and more expanded CD8+ clones. Treatment with tofacitinib significantly lowered scalp clonality and reduced expanded CD8+ clones among the top 100.

The CDR3 contains 12 residues. Deletions cut 1 base from V and 6 bases from J, with 6 bases between. Per the germline V gene, CDR1 is GTSNPN and CDR2 is SVGIG (reference sequence). As to treatment: oral pan-JAK inhibitor, 5-10 mg twice daily. Sequences were derived from CD8+ T cells sorted from blood, sampled at week 24, from a patient treated with tofacitinib. The chain couples TRBV30 to TRBJ2-2; unclear D gene. The sequence was collected from a human donor with alopecia areata. The CDR3 region is CAWSDPSGELFF. The DNA of the CDR3 is TGTGCCTGGAGTGACCCCTCCGGGGAGCTGTTTTTT. The full variable domain, its missing parts supplied by reference TRBV30 and TRBJ2-2, is SQTIHQWPATLVQPVGSPLSLECTVEGTSNPNLYWYRQAAGRGLQLLFYSVGIGQISSEVPQNLSASRPQDRQFILSSKKLLLSDSGFYLCAWSDPSGELFFGEGSRLTVL.